The rows below give T cell receptor beta chains drawn from one sample of a study of CD8 T cells in Susac syndrome. Each CDR3 protein gets one entry after TCRdb re-called the immunoSEQ multiplex PCR reads with MiXCR. Seen here are about 130,000 distinct CDR3 sequences, about 95% observed once, and the top ten hold around 0.2%. Sequenced: CD8+ T cells from PBMCs. The receptors derive from a human donor with Susac syndrome. Each CDR3 is given with its conserved first and last residue. D genes are given only for firm matches. For some rows the clone size is stated as once, few or many, or as a class when expanded; others skip it.

D gene,J gene,clone size,CDR3 length,V gene,CDR3 DNA,CDR3 protein
-,TRBJ2-4,-,17,TRBV5-1,TGCGCCAGCAGCTTGGGGGAGAACTGGCCAGCCAAAAACATTCAGTACTTC,CASSLGENWPAKNIQYF
TRBD2,TRBJ2-3,-,17,TRBV7-9,TGTGCCAGCAGCTCGCCTTCCTTACTAGCGGGATCGTATACGCAGTATTTT,CASSSPSLLAGSYTQYF
TRBD1,TRBJ2-7,-,14,TRBV7-9,TGTGCCAGCAGCTTAGGGGACAGTTACTACGAGCAGTACTTC,CASSLGDSYYEQYF
-,TRBJ2-1,-,11,TRBV27,TGTGCCAGCAGTGGGGGTAATGAGCAGTTCTTC,CASSGGNEQFF
-,TRBJ1-2,-,13,TRBV28,TGTGCCAGCAGTTTAGGACTTAACTATGGCTACACCTTC,CASSLGLNYGYTF
-,TRBJ1-4,-,12,TRBV28,TGTGCCAGCAGGTTGAATAATGAAAAACTGTTTTTT,CASRLNNEKLFF
TRBD1,TRBJ1-5,once,14,TRBV12-5,TGTGCTAGTGGTGAACAGGGGACAGGTCAGCCCCAGCATTTT,CASGEQGTGQPQHF
TRBD1,TRBJ1-2,-,15,TRBV12-3/TRBV12-4,TGTGCCAGCAGTTCCGGGACAGGGCGAAACTATGGCTACACCTTC,CASSSGTGRNYGYTF
-,TRBJ2-3,few,13,TRBV6-5,TGTGCCAGCAGCCCTGCTAGCACAGATACGCAGTATTTT,CASSPASTDTQYF
-,TRBJ1-2,-,15,TRBV7-9,TGTGCCAGCAGCTTAGTTGGTCGACAAGACTATGGCTACACCTTC,CASSLVGRQDYGYTF
-,TRBJ1-5,-,18,TRBV7-2,TGTGCCAGCAGCTTAGCAGGTAGACTGGGGGGCGTCAATCAGCCCCAGCATTTT,CASSLAGRLGGVNQPQHF
TRBD2,TRBJ2-7,-,14,TRBV20-1,TGCAGTGCTAGAGGCCTAGCGGGAGATTACGAGCAGTACTTC,CSARGLAGDYEQYF
-,TRBJ2-5,few,13,TRBV7-2,TGTGCCAGCAGCTCCGACGGACAAGAGACCCAGTACTTC,CASSSDGQETQYF
-,TRBJ1-6,-,14,TRBV28,TGTGCCAGCAGTTTTTGGGACACAAATTCACCCCTCCACTTT,CASSFWDTNSPLHF
-,TRBJ1-1,-,14,TRBV4-2,TGTGCCAGCAGCCAAGGGTCTGCGAACACTGAAGCTTTCTTT,CASSQGSANTEAFF